The 28 T cell receptor beta chains presented below share a single source sample, sequenced in a study of blood T cell repertoires in COVID-19. Clones were sequenced by immunoSEQ multiplex PCR, and TCRdb holds only the in-frame ones, with some missing. The table records just under 50,000 clones, around 79% of them present only once. Source material: peripheral blood. The source of these receptors is a man aged 65 to 85 with acute or convalescent COVID-19.

The chain has TRBV5-5 and TRBJ2-7, with 7 nucleotides matching TRBD1. With 5 bases clipped from V and 1 base from J, the junction kept 6 bases outside the gene matches. The length of the CDR3 is 14 residues. The germline gives CDR1 SGHKS, CDR2 YYEKEE (reference sequence). The CDR3 region is CASRFPGQSYEQYF. In DNA, the CDR3 is TGTGCCAGCAGATTCCCGGGACAGTCCTACGAGCAGTACTTC. Using reference TRBV5-5 and TRBJ2-7 for the parts outside the CDR3, the full variable domain is DAGVTQSPTHLIKTRGQQVTLRCSPISGHKSVSWYQQVLGQGPQFIFQYYEKEERGRGNFPDRFSARQFPNYSSELNVNALLLGDSALYLCASRFPGQSYEQYFGPGTRLTVT.

This clone has just a few counts. The chain joins TRBV3-1 (or the pseudogene TRBV3-2) to TRBJ2-7; TRBD2 matches at 9 bases. The CDR3 covers 15 residues. Germline lookup yields CDR1 LGHDT and CDR2 YNNKEL (reference sequence). The V and J ends lost 1 base and 6 bases, in that order; junction bases with no gene match: 7. CDR3 DNA sequence: TGTGCCAGCAGCCAAGTAGAAATAGCGGGGGTCGAGCAGTACTTC. Amino acids: CASSQVEIAGVEQYF.

The chain carries TRBV5-1 and TRBJ2-7, with TRBD2 matching over 10 bases. The trim removed 2 bases at V and 4 bases at J, leaving 3 bases unmatched. This CDR3 region has 14 residues. From germline, CDR1 is SGHRS and CDR2 YFSETQ. The CDR3 reads CASSLAGGPYEQYF. Here the CDR3 DNA reads TGCGCCAGCAGCTTAGCGGGAGGGCCTTACGAGCAGTACTTC.

The V gene is TRBV3-1 (or the pseudogene TRBV3-2), the J gene TRBJ2-5; TRBD1 aligns across 9 bases. After removal of 1 base from V and 3 bases from J, the junction contained 0 bases not matched to a gene. The CDR3 loop spans 14 amino acids. Germline CDR1 LGHDT, CDR2 YNNKEL (reference sequence). The CDR3 DNA reads as TGTGCCAGCAGCCAAGGGACAGGGGAAGAGACCCAGTACTTC. Protein product: CASSQGTGEETQYF.

The V call is TRBV21-1, the J call TRBJ1-6; the table names TRBD1, a call not compared with the DNA. TRBV21-1 is labeled a pseudogene. The length of the CDR3 is 17 residues. Written as DNA, the CDR3 is TGTGCCAGCAGCAAAGAGGGTCCAGGGTTGGCAAATTCACCCCTCCACTTT. It codes for CASSKEGPGLANSPLHF.

The gene calls are TRBV6-7 and TRBJ1-1; perhaps TRBD1 as D (5 bases). TRBV6-7 is filed as an ORF, its function uncertain. This CDR3 has 14 residues. V was clipped by 5 bases and J by 5 bases, with 15 bases between them. CDR3 bases: TGTGCCAGCAGTACAGCATGGGGGGAGACTGAAGCTTTCTTT. Amino acids: CASSTAWGETEAFF.

This clone was recorded once. The rearrangement joins TRBV7-6 to TRBJ2-7, with D possibly TRBD1 on 6 matching bases. Germline V gene lookup returns CDR1 SGHVS and CDR2 FNYEAQ. Deletions cut 0 bases from V and 12 bases from J, with 15 bases between. This CDR3 has 13 amino acids. The CDR3 sequence: CASSLASAGVPYF. CDR3 bases: TGTGCCAGCAGCTTAGCCTCCGCAGGGGTGCCGTACTTC.

The rearrangement joins TRBV12-3 or TRBV12-4 to TRBJ1-1; unclear D gene. V lost 6 bases and J lost 5, with 10 bases in between. This CDR3 region has 12 residues. DNA for the CDR3: TGTGCCAGCAGAATACACGGGACTGAAGCTTTCTTT. Its translation: CASRIHGTEAFF.

V is TRBV11-3 and J is TRBJ1-3, with a possible D match to TRBD1 (6 bases). From germline, CDR1 is SGHNT and CDR2 YENEEA. The ends were cut back, 0 bases at V and 0 bases at J, with 15 bases in the middle. The CDR3 is made up of 18 amino acids. This chain's CDR3 is CASSLDQGGSISGNTIYF. The DNA for the CDR3 is TGTGCCAGCAGCTTAGATCAAGGGGGTTCCATCTCTGGAAACACCATATATTTT.

CDR3 in DNA: TGTGCCAGCAGCCCAGATGCCGGGGAGCTGTTTTTT. It encodes CASSPDAGELFF. This sequence joins TRBV11-2 and TRBJ2-2; D is uncertain. Germline values: CDR1 SGHAT, CDR2 FQNNGV. The CDR3 is 12 residues long. Trimming stripped 5 bases from V and 6 bases from J, with 7 bases between.

The V and J genes are TRBV18 and TRBJ2-1; 10 nucleotides match TRBD2. The ends lost 2 bases at V and 3 bases at J; junction bases unmatched: 1. The germline gives CDR1 KGHSH, CDR2 LQKENI. The CDR3 runs 15 residues. The CDR3 region has the DNA TGTGCCAGCTCACCAGGACTAGCGGACTACAATGAGCAGTTCTTC. Translating it yields CASSPGLADYNEQFF.

The CDR3 spells CAIPGQMDSDTQYF. DNA for the CDR3: TGTGCCATTCCGGGACAGATGGATTCAGATACGCAGTATTTT. The chain has TRBV2 and TRBJ2-3, with 7 nucleotides matching TRBD1. The CDR3 consists of 14 residues. Germline-derived CDR1 and CDR2 are SNHLY and FYNNEI. V lost 10 bases and J lost 4; bases outside the gene matches: 11.

On this clone itself: Other nucleotide sequences in the sample specify the same CDR3. The rearrangement joins TRBV20-1 to TRBJ1-2, with D perhaps matching TRBD1 (5 bases). From germline, CDR1 is DFQATT and CDR2 SNEGSKA (reference sequence). The CDR3 is made up of 14 amino acids. Trimming stripped 3 bases from V and 7 bases from J, with 18 bases between. The CDR3 loop reads CSASKVEGRGGYTF. The CDR3 nucleotides are TGCAGTGCTAGTAAAGTTGAGGGGCGGGGTGGCTACACCTTC.

This chain uses TRBV19 with TRBJ1-3; maybe TRBD1 (5 bases). V was pared by 8 bases and J by 2 bases, with 13 bases between. CDR1 and CDR2 from the germline V gene are LNHDA and SQIVND (reference sequence). The CDR3 is 14 residues long. The CDR3 nucleotides are TGTGCCAGTGAGTCGGCAGGGACTGGAAACACCATATATTTT. This translates into CASESAGTGNTIYF. The variable domain in full, with the rest retrieved from reference TRBV19 and TRBJ1-3, is DGGITQSPKYLFRKEGQNVTLSCEQNLNHDAMYWYRQDPGQGLRLIYYSQIVNDFQKGDIAEGYSVSREKKESFPLTVTSAQKNPTAFYLCASESAGTGNTIYFGEGSWLTVV.

This chain connects TRBV12-3 or TRBV12-4 to TRBJ1-5; no clear D. CDR3 length equals 13 residues. V lost 2 bases, J lost 7 bases, and 9 bases lay in between. The CDR3 region has the DNA TGTGCCAGCAGTTTACGGGAAGGCCAGCCCCAGCATTTT. Its protein product is CASSLREGQPQHF.

The DNA of the CDR3 is TGTGCCAGCAGCCAAGTGGCAGGGGTATTGTACGAGCAGTACTTC. Amino acids: CASSQVAGVLYEQYF. The V call is TRBV4-2, the J call TRBJ2-7, with a weak D call TRBD1 (6 bases). In germline, CDR1 is LGHNA, CDR2 YNFKEQ. This CDR3 has 15 amino acids. Trimming took off 1 base at V and 4 bases at J, with 14 bases between the two ends.

The rearrangement links TRBV7-2 to TRBJ2-1; 8 bases are a match to TRBD2. This CDR3 is 15 amino acids long. Germline V gene data show CDR1 as SGHTA and CDR2 as FQGNSA. The J segment lost 4 bases and the V segment lost 1 base, leaving 3 bases of the junction unmatched. The CDR3 bases are TGTGCCAGCAGCTTAGGACTAGCGCTTTACAATGAGCAGTTCTTC. Translated: CASSLGLALYNEQFF.

CDR3 region: CASSHGQQYNEQFF. The CDR3 nucleotides read TGTGCCAGCAGCCACGGACAGCAATACAATGAGCAGTTCTTC. The J gene is TRBJ2-1, the V gene TRBV11-3; the D gene is possibly TRBD1 (6 bases). CDR3 size: 14 residues. The germline gives CDR1 SGHNT, CDR2 YENEEA. Trimming took off 5 bases at V and 4 bases at J, with 12 bases between the two ends.

This chain joins TRBV28 and TRBJ1-6, with TRBD1 matching over 8 bases. Germline lookup yields CDR1 MDHEN and CDR2 SYDVKM. The V and J ends lost 5 bases and 7 bases, in that order; junction bases with no gene match: 4. This CDR3 has 14 residues. This CDR3 reads CASSKDRENSPLHF. CDR3 DNA sequence: TGTGCCAGCAGTAAGGACAGGGAAAATTCACCCCTCCACTTT. Variable domain in full (rest from reference TRBV28 and TRBJ1-6): DVKVTQSSRYLVKRTGEKVFLECVQDMDHENMFWYRQDPGLGLRLIYFSYDVKMKEKGDIPEGYSVSREKKERFSLILESASTNQTSMYLCASSKDRENSPLHFGNGTRLTVT.

This chain links TRBV6-5 with TRBJ2-7, with 7 bases aligning to TRBD1. This CDR3 region has 14 residues. Germline values: CDR1 MNHEY, CDR2 SVGAGI. V gave up 7 bases and J gave up 0 bases; unmatched junction bases: 6. CDR3 sequence: CASMVGQFSYEQYF. The CDR3 coding sequence is TGTGCCAGCATGGTGGGACAGTTCTCCTACGAGCAGTACTTC.

J is TRBJ1-4 and V is TRBV19; the D gene is possibly TRBD1 (6 bases). Deletions cut 2 bases from V and 8 bases from J, with 24 bases between. CDR3 length: 18 residues. In germline, CDR1 is LNHDA, CDR2 SQIVND (reference sequence). CDR3 sequence (DNA): TGTGCCAGTAGTATATCCCACCAAACTTGGGGGCAGGAAGAAAAACTGTTTTTT. Translating gives CASSISHQTWGQEEKLFF.

About this clone itself: A junction end diverges from the germline sequence, so it may reflect a read error. The gene calls are TRBV14 and TRBJ2-7; 7 nucleotides align to TRBD1. The CDR3 consists of 11 residues. CDR1 and CDR2 (germline): SGHDN, FVKESK. The CDR3 coding sequence is TGTGCCAGCAGCGGACCGGGACAGCGGATCTTC. The encoded protein is CASSGPGQRIF.

The V and J genes are TRBV6-6 and TRBJ1-2; D might be TRBD1 (5 bases). The CDR3 consists of 15 residues. V lost 5 bases and J lost 4, with 17 bases in between. Germline V gene data show CDR1 as MNHNY and CDR2 as SVGAGI (reference sequence). The CDR3 loop is CASSPPGEIGYGYTF. The CDR3 nucleotides read TGTGCCAGCAGTCCCCCGGGGGAGATTGGCTATGGCTACACCTTC.

This clone was seen only a few times. The chain recombines TRBV2 with TRBJ1-1; possible D gene TRBD1, 6 bases. V shed 5 bases and J shed 4 bases, with 23 bases lying between them. The V gene's germline CDR1 is SNHLY and CDR2 FYNNEI. The CDR3 has 17 amino acids. CDR3 in amino acids: CASSIQRSNTGRTEAFF. In DNA form, the CDR3 reads TGTGCCAGCAGTATTCAGCGATCGAATACAGGGCGCACTGAAGCTTTCTTT.

This clone was seen a handful of times. CDR3 region: CATTKTSPTIFYNEQFF. CDR3 nucleotides: TGCGCCACGACGAAGACTAGCCCAACTATCTTCTACAATGAGCAGTTCTTC. The genes are TRBV10-1 and TRBJ2-1; 7 nucleotides line up with TRBD2. Per germline, CDR1 WNHNN and CDR2 SYGVQD (reference sequence). V shed 10 bases, J shed 3 bases, and the junction held 18 bases outside the gene matches. CDR3 length equals 17 residues.

The genes are TRBV5-1 and TRBJ1-6, with D unresolved. This CDR3 has 15 residues. V gave up 3 bases and J gave up 7 bases, with 14 bases separating them. Per the germline V gene, CDR1 is SGHRS and CDR2 is YFSETQ. CDR3 bases: TGCGCCAGCAGCTCCTATCCGGCGCGGAATTCACCCCTCCACTTT. Amino acids: CASSSYPARNSPLHF.

J is TRBJ2-5 and V is TRBV7-6, with TRBD1 as a possible D gene (7 bases). V gave up 1 base and J gave up 5 bases, with 17 bases separating them. The germline V gene has CDR1 SGHVS and CDR2 FNYEAQ. The CDR3 totals 16 residues. The CDR3 is CASSLGERTGGETQYF. In DNA, the CDR3 is TGTGCCAGCAGCTTAGGGGAGAGGACAGGAGGGGAGACCCAGTACTTC.

The chain employs TRBV28 and TRBJ1-2, with TRBD1 matching over 7 bases. Losses at the gene ends were 5 bases for V and 2 bases for J; bases not matched to a gene: 20. CDR1 is MDHEN, CDR2 SYDVKM, per germline. The CDR3 covers 19 residues. This chain's CDR3 is CASSPTLLTGTVNNYGYTF. In DNA, the CDR3 is TGTGCCAGCAGTCCGACCCTGCTAACCGGGACAGTTAACAACTATGGCTACACCTTC.